This is a list of T cell receptor beta chains from one sample in a study of blood T cell repertoires in COVID-19. TCRdb's table, derived via immunoSEQ multiplex PCR, lists solely in-frame clones and lacks some. The sample has about 210,000 clones, about 79% seen once. Material for sequencing was peripheral blood. These receptors were collected from a man aged 50-59 years with active or convalescent COVID-19. CDR3s include the opening cysteine and the closing phenylalanine or tryptophan. D genes are given only for firm matches. Clone size is stated in some rows and not others, as once, few, many or a class when expanded.

len	abundance	v_gene	j_gene	d_gene	CDR3aa	CDR3nt
13	-	TRBV7-2	TRBJ2-1	-	CASSYDSYNEQFF	TGTGCCAGCAGCTACGACAGTTACAATGAGCAGTTCTTC
14	-	TRBV5-1	TRBJ2-5	-	CASSPTGGQETQYF	TGCGCCAGCAGCCCCACCGGGGGCCAAGAGACCCAGTACTTC
18	-	TRBV9	TRBJ1-2	-	CASSVAVGGASISWGYTF	TGTGCCAGCAGCGTAGCAGTTGGGGGGGCGTCAATCTCTTGGGGCTACACCTTC
11	-	TRBV5-6	TRBJ1-1	TRBD1	CASSSGQGAFF	TGTGCCAGCAGCTCGGGACAGGGGGCTTTCTTT
14	-	TRBV7-2	TRBJ2-4	-	CASSLTGNQNIQYF	TGTGCCAGCAGCTTAACCGGGAACCAAAACATTCAGTACTTC
14	-	TRBV5-1	TRBJ2-2	-	CASSRQGNTGELFF	TGCGCCAGCAGCCGGCAGGGCAACACCGGGGAGCTGTTTTTT
16	-	TRBV5-1	TRBJ2-1	TRBD2	CASSLGGGLAGNEQFF	TGCGCCAGCAGCTTGGGTGGAGGACTAGCTGGCAATGAGCAGTTCTTC
18	-	TRBV5-6	TRBJ1-1	-	CASSSVRDGGNMNTEAFF	TGTGCCAGCAGCTCCGTCCGGGACGGGGGAAACATGAACACTGAAGCTTTCTTT
13	-	TRBV24-1	TRBJ1-4	-	CATSDPDREKLFF	TGTGCCACCAGTGACCCCGACAGGGAAAAACTGTTTTTT
15	-	TRBV7-9	TRBJ2-5	TRBD1	CASSLAGTGLQTQYF	TGTGCCAGCAGCTTGGCCGGGACAGGGTTACAGACCCAGTACTTC
16	-	TRBV28	TRBJ1-4	-	CASIPQYRGTNEKLFF	TGTGCCAGCATTCCCCAATACCGGGGGACTAATGAAAAACTGTTTTTT
15	-	TRBV6-2/TRBV6-3	TRBJ1-5	-	CASSYSSRGVGPQHF	TGTGCCAGCAGTTACTCGAGCAGGGGCGTGGGGCCCCAGCATTTT
18	-	TRBV4-3	TRBJ1-1	-	CASSQDWAGAGANTEAFF	TGCGCCAGCAGCCAAGATTGGGCAGGGGCTGGGGCGAACACTGAAGCTTTCTTT
14	few	TRBV11-3	TRBJ2-3	TRBD1	CASSTTGGTDTQYF	TGTGCCAGCAGCACGACAGGGGGCACAGATACGCAGTATTTT
15	-	TRBV9	TRBJ2-3	TRBD2	CASSVDGGGAGTQYF	TGTGCCAGCAGCGTAGATGGCGGGGGGGCTGGTACGCAGTATTTT
19	-	TRBV4-1	TRBJ1-5	TRBD1	CASSQDWWSGQGNNQPQHF	TGCGCCAGCAGCCAAGATTGGTGGAGCGGACAGGGAAACAATCAGCCCCAGCATTTT
14	-	TRBV25-1	TRBJ2-5	TRBD2	CASRGEGNQETQYF	TGTGCCAGCAGAGGGGAGGGGAACCAAGAGACCCAGTACTTC
16	-	TRBV9	TRBJ1-4	-	CASSGRDGRENEKLFF	TGTGCCAGCAGCGGCCGTGACGGAAGGGAGAATGAAAAACTGTTTTTT
14	-	TRBV7-9	TRBJ2-3	TRBD1	CASSPTGQEDTQYF	TGTGCCAGCAGCCCTACTGGACAGGAGGATACGCAGTATTTT
14	-	TRBV2	TRBJ2-4	TRBD1	CASSSDRVGNIQYF	TGTGCCAGCAGTTCGGACAGGGTGGGAAACATTCAGTACTTC
15	-	TRBV5-1	TRBJ2-1	TRBD2	CASSTGGRVDNEQFF	TGCGCCAGCAGCACGGGAGGACGGGTCGACAATGAGCAGTTCTTC
11	-	TRBV28	TRBJ1-5	-	CASSSRQPQHF	TGTGCCAGCAGTTCGCGACAGCCCCAGCATTTT
15	-	TRBV10-3	TRBJ2-5	TRBD2	CAISESSGSGETQYF	TGTGCCATCAGTGAGTCTAGCGGGAGTGGTGAGACCCAGTACTTC
13	few	TRBV30	TRBJ1-1	-	CAWSRGSGREAFF	TGTGCCTGGAGTAGGGGCTCTGGCAGGGAAGCTTTCTTT
14	-	TRBV28	TRBJ1-1	-	CASRDITVNTEAFF	TGTGCCAGCAGAGACATCACGGTGAACACTGAAGCTTTCTTT
13	-	TRBV5-1	TRBJ2-1	-	CASSLEGPGRQFF	TGCGCCAGCAGCTTGGAAGGTCCGGGGAGGCAGTTCTTC
12	-	TRBV18	TRBJ1-1	-	CASSPAGVEAFF	TGTGCCAGCTCACCTGCCGGGGTCGAAGCTTTCTTT
15	-	TRBV2	TRBJ2-4	TRBD1	CASKDRVVTKNIQYF	TGTGCCAGCAAGGACAGGGTGGTTACCAAAAACATTCAGTACTTC
14	-	TRBV20-1	TRBJ2-3	-	CSASRVRGTDTQYF	TGCAGTGCTAGTAGGGTGCGGGGCACAGATACGCAGTATTTT
14	-	TRBV2	TRBJ2-5	TRBD1	CAGHPDRAQETQYF	TGTGCCGGGCATCCCGACAGGGCCCAAGAGACCCAGTACTTC
13	-	TRBV5-1	TRBJ1-5	-	CASSLGQNQPQHF	TGCGCCAGCAGCTTAGGACAGAATCAGCCCCAGCATTTT
16	-	TRBV19	TRBJ2-3	-	CASSKGSGGRTDTQYF	TGTGCCAGTAGTAAAGGGTCGGGGGGCAGGACAGATACGCAGTATTTT
16	-	TRBV7-2	TRBJ2-5	-	CASSLGGGGAPETQYF	TGTGCCAGCAGCTTAGGGGGCGGGGGCGCCCCAGAGACCCAGTACTTC
14	-	TRBV5-4	TRBJ2-1	-	CASSLGRGGNEQFF	TGTGCCAGCAGCTTGGGTAGGGGTGGGAATGAGCAGTTCTTC
16	many	TRBV18	TRBJ2-3	TRBD1	CASSPRDSTSTDTQYF	TGTGCCAGCTCACCAAGGGACAGCACTAGCACAGATACGCAGTATTTT
14	-	TRBV9	TRBJ1-4	TRBD1	CASSAGQINEKLFF	TGTGCCAGCAGCGCGGGACAGATTAATGAAAAACTGTTTTTT
15	-	TRBV19	TRBJ1-1	-	CASSTQAVAGTEAFF	TGTGCCAGTAGTACTCAGGCCGTCGCGGGCACTGAAGCTTTCTTT
15	-	TRBV3-1/TRBV3-2	TRBJ1-1	TRBD1	CASSRWTGGNTEAFF	TGTGCCAGCAGCCGATGGACAGGGGGGAACACTGAAGCTTTCTTT
16	-	TRBV2	TRBJ2-4	TRBD2	CASSGTSGRVANIQYF	TGTGCCAGCAGCGGGACTAGCGGGAGAGTTGCGAACATTCAGTACTTC
13	few	TRBV6-4	TRBJ1-6	TRBD1	CASRAQGDSPLHF	TGTGCCAGCAGAGCACAGGGGGATTCACCCCTCCACTTT
14	-	TRBV4-1	TRBJ1-3	-	CASSPAEGGNTIYF	TGCGCCAGCAGCCCGGCTGAGGGCGGGAACACCATATATTTT
15	few	TRBV24-1	TRBJ1-2	TRBD1	CATSDPGTEFYGYTF	TGTGCCACCAGTGACCCCGGGACAGAGTTCTATGGCTACACCTTC
16	-	TRBV11-2	TRBJ2-2	-	CASIQRLASGTGELFF	TGTGCCAGCATCCAAAGGCTAGCCTCGGGCACCGGGGAGCTGTTTTTT
17	-	TRBV18	TRBJ2-1	TRBD1	CASSPGQGLGSYNEQFF	TGTGCCAGCTCACCCGGACAGGGGTTGGGATCCTACAATGAGCAGTTCTTC
17	once	TRBV3-1/TRBV3-2	TRBJ1-3	TRBD1	CASSQPRQGPSGNTIYF	TGTGCCAGCAGCCAACCGAGACAGGGTCCCTCTGGAAACACCATATATTTT